This TCR beta chain was captured by sequencing in a study of T cell repertoires in cytomegalovirus infection. Study-wide findings and caveats: Cumulative public TCR beta family frequency identified CMV carriers with the relevant HLA.

TCRdb redid the calling of the reads with MiXCR, one entry per CDR3 protein. The repertoire holds approximately 730,000 distinct CDR3 sequences, around 30% seen once, with about 20% in the top ten. The germline V gene has CDR1 MNHEY and CDR2 SVGEGT. The V end was cut by 2 bases, the J end by 0 bases, with 14 bases between. This CDR3 comprises 17 residues. Note on this clonotype: The antigen is unknown.

The chain couples TRBV6-2 or TRBV6-3 to TRBJ2-1; D tentatively reads TRBD1 or TRBD2 (5 bases each). This TCR was sampled from a human donor in good health (CMV status not recorded). Some clones in this sample may be carry-over from other donors' samples. Specimen: cultured PBMCs, collected from culture after CMV antigen stimulation. The CDR3 spells CASSYLGWGSSYNEQFF. CDR3 DNA sequence: TGTGCCAGCAGTTACCTTGGTTGGGGGAGCTCCTACAATGAGCAGTTCTTC.